This TCR beta chain emerged from a study of OX40 agonist ivuxolimab in advanced cancers. Study summary: Recorded diagnoses for dose-escalation patients were hepatocellular carcinoma, melanoma, renal cell or head and neck cancer.

Sequencing was performed with immunoSEQ multiplex PCR; in TCRdb, only in-frame clones are kept and a portion is missing. The sample contains tens of thousands of clones, 88% of which appear only once. Remarks on this clone: Its antigen is undetermined.

Findings of the study overall: Among expanded peripheral T cells, antigen specificity went undetermined. At doses 0.1 to 3.0 mg/kg, CD4+ and CD8+ clones expanded.

The CDR3 is 14 residues long. V dropped 4 bases and J dropped 1 base, with 10 bases sitting between them. Per germline, CDR1 MGHRA and CDR2 YSYEKL. The sample was CD4+ or CD8+ T cells sorted from blood, taken in a trial of the OX40 agonist ivuxolimab. The clonotype originates from an adult with an advanced solid tumor such as melanoma, head and neck, liver or kidney cancer. This chain uses TRBV4-1 with TRBJ1-2, with D unclear. In DNA, the CDR3 is TGCGCCAGCAGCCCCCTCAAGGGTAACTATGGCTACACCTTC. Translation gives CASSPLKGNYGYTF.